A single TCR beta chain is shown here with its context. Its specificity is unknown. The entry originates in a study of T cells in localized non-small cell lung cancer. Study-wide results and caveats: Heterogeneity is still possible, as just one tumor region was sequenced. Exceeding tumor, uninvolved adjacent lung had the highest T cell clonality.

The protocol was immunoSEQ multiplex PCR, while the TCRdb copy is restricted to in-frame clones and leaves out a portion. The sample comprises 53,000 or so clones, approximately 83% of which are singletons, and approximately 17% rests with the top ten. Germline CDR1 is SGHAT and CDR2 is FQNNGV. This CDR3 comprises 14 residues. With 0 bases removed from V and 7 bases from J, the gap between germline ends came to 12 bases. The receptor comes from a man aged 35 to 69 with stage III lung adenocarcinoma. This sample comprised peripheral blood mononuclear cells, obtained before any cancer treatment. The chain combines TRBV11-2 with TRBJ1-1, with D uncertain. CDR3 residues: CASSLDITGGEAFF. CDR3 coding DNA: TGTGCCAGCAGCTTAGATATAACGGGAGGTGAAGCTTTCTTT.